This T cell receptor beta chain was identified during a study of CD8 T cells in Susac syndrome. Notes on the study in general: The study recognized that its TCR sequencing and HLA analysis covered a relatively small number of individuals.

When the RNA was reverse transcribed, random hexamers were used with an input of about 0.45 to 1 ug. The authors amplified TCR beta CDR3 across 54 Vbeta and 13 Jbeta using immunoSEQ multiplex PCR. TCRdb reanalysed the immunoSEQ multiplex PCR reads using MiXCR and keeps one entry per CDR3 protein. This table has 150,000 to 200,000 distinct CDR3 sequences, roughly 92% appearing once. Germline lookup yields CDR1 SGDLS and CDR2 YYNGEE. The V gene lost 4 bases and the J gene lost 1 base, with 10 bases spanning the gap. CDR3 length: 14 residues. With respect to this clonotype: Its target is not known.

Included as multiple sclerosis controls were treatment-naive patients who had stable or active relapsing-remitting disease. FACS was used to enrich TEMRA cells, whereas the CD8+ and CD4+ T cells were obtained by negative isolation. The sequence came from a human donor with multiple sclerosis. The sequencing sample was made of CD4+ T cells from PBMCs. The chain has TRBV9 and TRBJ2-3; no firm D call. As DNA, the CDR3 is TGTGCCAGCAGCATTAGGCAGGGCACAGATACGCAGTATTTT. Its protein is CASSIRQGTDTQYF.